Below are 9 T cell receptor beta chains sequenced from a single sample in a study of T cell responses to AZD1222 COVID-19 vaccine. Only in-frame clones appear in the TCRdb table, and some are missing; sequencing was by immunoSEQ multiplex PCR. This sample yields about 150,000 clones, of which 80% to 95% are seen a single time; about 3.6% belongs to the top ten. Material: peripheral blood, obtained 28 days after the second AZD1222 dose. These receptors were obtained from an adult who received the AZD1222 COVID-19 vaccine.

This rearrangement joins TRBV20-1 to TRBJ1-1; no reliable D call. The ends were cut back, 3 bases at V and 4 bases at J, with 12 bases in the middle. CDR1 and CDR2 from the germline V gene are DFQATT and SNEGSKA (reference sequence). This CDR3 is 13 amino acids long. CDR3 nucleotides: TGCAGTGCTAGTCGGGTGGGAGTCACTGAAGCTTTCTTT. It codes for CSASRVGVTEAFF.

The chain carries TRBV5-1 and TRBJ2-1; D gene unclear. V was clipped by 1 base and J by 5 bases, with 4 bases between them. The germline V gene encodes CDR1 SGHRS and CDR2 YFSETQ. The CDR3 sequence is 12 residues long. The CDR3 DNA is TGCGCCAGCAGCTTGTCCCACAATGAGCAGTTCTTC. It specifies CASSLSHNEQFF.

This sequence joins TRBV6-2 or TRBV6-3 and TRBJ2-7; D possibly corresponds to TRBD2 (6 bases). Germline lookup yields CDR1 MNHEY and CDR2 SVGEGT. The CDR3 is made up of 15 amino acids. Trimming pared 2 bases from V and 3 bases from J, leaving 14 bases between. The CDR3 DNA reads TGTGCCAGCAGTTACGAAGTGGGGGGAAACTACGAGCAGTACTTC. This gives the protein CASSYEVGGNYEQYF.

The rearrangement joins TRBV5-1 to TRBJ2-5; D perhaps matches TRBD1 (6 bases). CDR3 length equals 14 residues. Trimming shortened V by 1 base and J by 3 bases, and 10 bases separated the two germline ends. Looked up from germline, CDR1 is SGHRS and CDR2 is YFSETQ. This CDR3 reads CASSLQQGEETQYF. CDR3 DNA: TGCGCCAGCAGCTTGCAACAGGGAGAAGAGACCCAGTACTTC.

The chain has TRBV9 and TRBJ2-7, with 12 bases matching TRBD2. The CDR3 covers 16 residues. J was trimmed by 0 bases and V by 4 bases; bases with no gene match: 5. Per the germline V gene, CDR1 is SGDLS and CDR2 is YYNGEE. The CDR3 loop reads CASSKTSGRISYEQYF. Here the CDR3 DNA reads TGTGCCAGCAGCAAAACTAGCGGGAGGATCTCCTACGAGCAGTACTTC.

In this sample, this clone turned up once. V is TRBV30 and J is TRBJ2-7; 8 bases map to TRBD1. J gave up 7 bases and V 5 bases, and 10 bases lay outside the gene matches. This CDR3 has 13 amino acids. CDR1 and CDR2 from the germline V gene are GTSNPN and SVGIG (reference sequence). CDR3 DNA: TGTGCCTGGGGACAGGGTGAGTTCGGGGAGCAGTACTTC. Translation gives CAWGQGEFGEQYF.

CDR3 loop: CASSQYGRAAGGRETQYF. The CDR3 nucleotides read TGTGCCAGCAGCCAATACGGCCGGGCGGCGGGAGGCCGAGAGACCCAGTACTTC. The chain employs TRBV3-1 (or the pseudogene TRBV3-2) and TRBJ2-5; the match to TRBD2 covers 8 bases. V shed 2 bases, J shed 4 bases, and the junction held 15 bases outside the gene matches. The CDR3 consists of 18 residues. The germline V gene encodes CDR1 LGHDT and CDR2 YNNKEL (reference sequence).

This clone was seen only once. The genes are TRBV12-3 or TRBV12-4 and TRBJ1-1; D is unresolved. The CDR3 loop spans 12 amino acids. V was cut by 3 bases and J by 1 base, with 3 bases left in between. The CDR3 here is CASSFGNTEAFF. Written as DNA, the CDR3 is TGTGCCAGCAGTTTTGGGAACACTGAAGCTTTCTTT.

The chain couples TRBV5-1 to TRBJ1-4; D may be TRBD1 (5 bases). The germline gives CDR1 SGHRS, CDR2 YFSETQ. The length of the CDR3 is 13 residues. V lost 6 bases to trimming and J lost 4 bases, with 10 bases between them. CDR3 sequence (DNA): TGCGCCAGCATGGACATTGGTAATGAAAAACTGTTTTTT. Protein product: CASMDIGNEKLFF.